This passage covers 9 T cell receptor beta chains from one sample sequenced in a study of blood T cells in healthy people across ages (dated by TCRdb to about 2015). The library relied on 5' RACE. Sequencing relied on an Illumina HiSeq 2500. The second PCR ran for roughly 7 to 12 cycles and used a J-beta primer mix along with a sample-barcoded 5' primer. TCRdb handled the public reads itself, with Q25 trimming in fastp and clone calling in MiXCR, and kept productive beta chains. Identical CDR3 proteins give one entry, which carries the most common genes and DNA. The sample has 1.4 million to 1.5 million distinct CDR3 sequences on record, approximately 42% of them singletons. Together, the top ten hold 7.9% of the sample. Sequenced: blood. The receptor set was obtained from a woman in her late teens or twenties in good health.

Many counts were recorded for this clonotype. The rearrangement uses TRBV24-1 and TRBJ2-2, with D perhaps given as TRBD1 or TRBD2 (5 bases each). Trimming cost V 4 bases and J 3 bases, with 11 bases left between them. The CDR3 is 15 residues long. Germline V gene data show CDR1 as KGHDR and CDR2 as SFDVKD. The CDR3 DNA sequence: TGTGCCACCAGTGAACGGGGCCGAGACACCGGGGAGCTGTTTTTT. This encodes CATSERGRDTGELFF.

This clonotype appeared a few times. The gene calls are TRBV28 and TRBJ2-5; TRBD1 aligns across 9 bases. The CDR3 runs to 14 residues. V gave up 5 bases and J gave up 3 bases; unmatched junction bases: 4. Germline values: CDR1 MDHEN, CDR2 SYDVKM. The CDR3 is CASSPWTGEETQYF. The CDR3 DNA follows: TGTGCCAGCAGTCCTTGGACAGGGGAAGAGACCCAGTACTTC.

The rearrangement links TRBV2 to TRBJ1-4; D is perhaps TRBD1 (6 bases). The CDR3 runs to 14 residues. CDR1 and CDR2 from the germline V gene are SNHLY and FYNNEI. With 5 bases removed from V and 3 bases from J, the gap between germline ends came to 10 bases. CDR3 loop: CASSSRGANEKLFF. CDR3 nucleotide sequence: TGTGCCAGCAGTAGCAGGGGAGCTAATGAAAAACTGTTTTTT.

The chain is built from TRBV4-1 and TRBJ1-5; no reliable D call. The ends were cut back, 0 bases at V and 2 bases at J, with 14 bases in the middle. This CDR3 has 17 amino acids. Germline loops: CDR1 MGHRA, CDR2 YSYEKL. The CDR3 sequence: CASSQDSSRGGNQPQHF. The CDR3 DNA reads TGCGCCAGCAGCCAAGATTCCTCCCGGGGTGGCAATCAGCCCCAGCATTTT.

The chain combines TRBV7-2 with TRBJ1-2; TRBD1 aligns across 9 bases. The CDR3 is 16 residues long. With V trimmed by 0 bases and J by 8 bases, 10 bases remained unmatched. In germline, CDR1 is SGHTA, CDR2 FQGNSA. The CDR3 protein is CASSLANRGQIGGYTF. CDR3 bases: TGTGCCAGCAGCTTAGCGAACAGGGGGCAGATCGGCGGCTACACCTTC.

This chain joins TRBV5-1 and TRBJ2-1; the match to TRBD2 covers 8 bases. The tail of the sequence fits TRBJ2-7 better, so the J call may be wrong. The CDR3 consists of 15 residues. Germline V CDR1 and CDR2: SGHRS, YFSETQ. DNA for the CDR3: TGCGCCAGCAGCGTTGGACTAGCCTCCTACAATGAGCAGTACTTC. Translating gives CASSVGLASYNEQYF.

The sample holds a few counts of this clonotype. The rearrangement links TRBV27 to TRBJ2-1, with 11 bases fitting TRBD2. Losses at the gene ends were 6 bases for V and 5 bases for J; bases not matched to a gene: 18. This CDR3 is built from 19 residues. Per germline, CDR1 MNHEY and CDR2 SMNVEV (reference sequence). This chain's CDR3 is CASSLNLAGGLVGDNEQFF. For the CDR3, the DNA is TGTGCCAGCAGCCTTAACCTAGCGGGGGGTCTGGTCGGGGACAATGAGCAGTTCTTC.

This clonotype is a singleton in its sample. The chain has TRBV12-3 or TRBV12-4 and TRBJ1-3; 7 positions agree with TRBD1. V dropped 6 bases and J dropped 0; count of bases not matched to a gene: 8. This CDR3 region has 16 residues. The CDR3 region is CASSTQGPHSGNTIYF. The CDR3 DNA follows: TGTGCCAGCAGCACACAGGGGCCGCACTCTGGAAACACCATATATTTT.

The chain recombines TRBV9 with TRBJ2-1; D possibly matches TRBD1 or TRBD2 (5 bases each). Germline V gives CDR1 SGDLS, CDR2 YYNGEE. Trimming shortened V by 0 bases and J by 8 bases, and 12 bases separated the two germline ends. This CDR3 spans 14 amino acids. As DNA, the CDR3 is TGTGCCAGCAGCGTAGCGGCAGGGCGGGATGAGCAGTTCTTC. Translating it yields CASSVAAGRDEQFF.